This entry is about one T cell receptor beta chain. The data belong to a study of shared T cell receptors in the human thymus. The ends were cut back, 4 bases at V and 2 bases at J, with 15 bases in the middle. This CDR3 region has 16 residues. Per germline, CDR1 MDHEN and CDR2 SYDVKM. TCRdb's copy holds only in-frame clones and misses some; the assay was immunoSEQ multiplex PCR. The sample lists around 67,000 clones; around 96% were seen once. This chain links TRBV28 with TRBJ1-5, with unresolved D. The clonotype was recovered from a human donor. Sequenced: thymocytes. This chain's CDR3 is CASSWAHRPRNQPQHF. The CDR3 region has the DNA TGTGCCAGCAGTTGGGCCCATCGACCCCGCAATCAGCCCCAGCATTTT. The full variable domain, rest sourced from reference TRBV28 and TRBJ1-5, is DVKVTQSSRYLVKRTGEKVFLECVQDMDHENMFWYRQDPGLGLRLIYFSYDVKMKEKGDIPEGYSVSREKKERFSLILESASTNQTSMYLCASSWAHRPRNQPQHFGDGTRLSIL.